This paragraph reports one TCR beta chain. These data belong to a study of T cell changes during pregnancy in multiple sclerosis. The data were produced by immunoSEQ multiplex PCR, yet TCRdb's version contains in-frame clones alone and is incomplete. The sample records tens of thousands of clones, about 91% being singletons. The CDR3 has 11 amino acids. Trimming pared 7 bases from V and 12 bases from J, leaving 16 bases between. Germline assignment: CDR1 MGHDK and CDR2 SYGVNS. Sequencing used CD4+ T cells from peripheral blood mononuclear cells, obtained in the third trimester of pregnancy. The chain carries TRBV25-1 and TRBJ2-7, with D maybe TRBD1 (6 bases). The clonotype comes from a female donor with multiple sclerosis, enrolled in a pregnancy study. The CDR3 spells CASTVGTFLYF. The CDR3 bases are TGTGCCAGCACCGTTGGGACATTCCTGTACTTC.